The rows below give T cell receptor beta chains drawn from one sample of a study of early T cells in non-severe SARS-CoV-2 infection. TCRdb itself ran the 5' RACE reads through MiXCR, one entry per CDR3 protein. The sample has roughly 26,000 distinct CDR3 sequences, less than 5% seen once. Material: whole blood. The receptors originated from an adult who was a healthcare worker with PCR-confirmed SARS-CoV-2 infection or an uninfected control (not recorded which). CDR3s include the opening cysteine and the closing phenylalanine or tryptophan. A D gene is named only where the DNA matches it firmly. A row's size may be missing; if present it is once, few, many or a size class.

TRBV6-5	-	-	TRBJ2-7	CASTSSAGLPQRYEQYF	TGTGCCAGCACCTCCTCGGCAGGGCTGCCCCAGAGGTACGAGCAGTACTTC
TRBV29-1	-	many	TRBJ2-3	CSVDNGISTDTQYF	TGCAGCGTTGATAACGGGATTAGCACAGATACGCAGTATTTT
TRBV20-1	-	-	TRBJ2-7	CSAPRGRGLRNEQYF	TGCAGTGCCCCACGCGGGCGGGGCTTGAGGAACGAGCAGTACTTC
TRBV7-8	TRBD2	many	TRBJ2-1	CASSLASGTSPYNEQFF	TGTGCCAGCAGCTTAGCCTCCGGGACTAGCCCCTACAATGAGCAGTTCTTC
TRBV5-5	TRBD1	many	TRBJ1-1	CASSQSPQGGLTEAFF	TGTGCCAGCAGTCAATCGCCGCAGGGGGGTTTGACTGAAGCTTTCTTT
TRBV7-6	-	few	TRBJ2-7	CASSPRLVTDEQYF	TGTGCCAGCAGCCCTAGATTAGTGACCGACGAGCAGTACTTC
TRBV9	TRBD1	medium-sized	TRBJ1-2	CASSVTDRADYGYTF	TGTGCCAGCAGCGTAACGGACAGGGCGGACTATGGCTACACCTTC
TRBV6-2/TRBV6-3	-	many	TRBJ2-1	CASSSYTFTGPHLKYEQFF	TGTGCCAGCAGTTCCTATACCTTCACCGGTCCTCACCTCAAATATGAGCAGTTCTTC
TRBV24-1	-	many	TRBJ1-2	CATSWEGSYTF	TGTGCCACCTCCTGGGAGGGGAGCTACACCTTC
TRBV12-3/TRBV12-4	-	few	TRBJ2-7	CASSSTGTGPRLHF	TGTGCCAGCAGTTCCACCGGGACTGGCCCCCGGTTGCACTTC
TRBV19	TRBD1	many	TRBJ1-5	CASTNRQGLYSNQPQHF	TGTGCCAGTACCAATCGACAGGGCCTATATAGCAATCAGCCCCAGCATTTT
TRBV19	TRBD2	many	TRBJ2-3	CASTETSGRWDTQYF	TGTGCCAGCACCGAAACTAGCGGGAGGTGGGATACGCAGTATTTT
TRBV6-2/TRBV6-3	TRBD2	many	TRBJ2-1	CASSYSNAGGAKFF	TGTGCCAGCAGTTACTCGAATGCGGGGGGCGCAAAGTTCTTC
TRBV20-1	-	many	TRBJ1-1	CSATPRTGNTEAFF	TGCAGTGCTACACCGAGGACGGGGAACACTGAAGCTTTCTTT
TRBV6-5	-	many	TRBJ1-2	CASSYSNRPNYGYTF	TGTGCCAGCAGTTACTCGAACAGGCCCAACTATGGCTACACCTTC
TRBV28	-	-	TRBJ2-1	CASSTSPWTADLVNEQFF	-
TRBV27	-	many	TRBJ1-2	CASTPQGGYGYTF	TGTGCCAGCACCCCCCAGGGAGGCTATGGCTACACCTTC
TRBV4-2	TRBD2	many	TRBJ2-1	CASSQDEGTSSHEQFF	TGTGCCAGCAGCCAAGATGAAGGGACTAGTTCCCATGAGCAGTTCTTC
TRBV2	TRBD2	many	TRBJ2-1	CASTGVRTSGSSNEQFF	TGTGCCAGCACCGGAGTGAGGACTAGCGGGAGCAGTAATGAGCAGTTCTTC
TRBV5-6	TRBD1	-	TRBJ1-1	CASSGETGQKKTFF	TGTGCCAGCAGCGGAGAGACAGGGCAAAAAAAAACTTTCTTT
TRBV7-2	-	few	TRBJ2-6	CAGSSSGANVLTF	TGTGCCGGATCGAGCTCTGGGGCCAACGTCCTGACTTTC
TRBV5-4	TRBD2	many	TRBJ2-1	CASSSGLAGRSSYNEQFF	TGTGCCAGCAGCTCGGGACTAGCGGGAAGGAGCTCCTACAATGAGCAGTTCTTC
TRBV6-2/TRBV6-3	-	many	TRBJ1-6	CASKGGFGPLHF	TGTGCCTCCAAAGGGGGATTCGGACCCCTCCACTTT
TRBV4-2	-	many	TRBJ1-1	CASSQEPGNTEAFF	TGTGCCAGCAGCCAAGAGCCAGGGAACACTGAAGCTTTCTTT
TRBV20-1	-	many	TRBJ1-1	CSASEYTEAFF	TGCAGTGCTAGCGAGTACACTGAAGCTTTCTTT
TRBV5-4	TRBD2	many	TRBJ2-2	CASSLLITSDTGELFF	TGTGCCAGCAGCTTGTTAATCACTAGCGACACCGGGGAGCTGTTTTTT
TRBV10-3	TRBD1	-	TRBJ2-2	CAISDWTGRGGELFF	TGTGCCATCAGTGACTGGACAGGGCGCGGCGGGGAGCTGTTTTTT